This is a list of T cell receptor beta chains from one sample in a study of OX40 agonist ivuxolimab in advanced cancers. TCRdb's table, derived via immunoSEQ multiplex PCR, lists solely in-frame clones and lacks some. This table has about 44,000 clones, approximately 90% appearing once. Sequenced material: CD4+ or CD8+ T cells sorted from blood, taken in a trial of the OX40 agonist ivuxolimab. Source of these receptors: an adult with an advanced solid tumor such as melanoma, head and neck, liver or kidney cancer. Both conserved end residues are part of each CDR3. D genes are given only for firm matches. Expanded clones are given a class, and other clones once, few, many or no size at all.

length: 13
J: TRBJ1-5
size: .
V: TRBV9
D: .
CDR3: CASSVGNNQPQHF
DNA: TGTGCCAGCAGCGTTGGGAACAATCAGCCCCAGCATTTT

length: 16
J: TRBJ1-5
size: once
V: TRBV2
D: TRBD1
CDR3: CASSEEVGQGGEPQHF
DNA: TGTGCCAGCAGTGAAGAGGTCGGACAGGGTGGCGAGCCCCAGCATTTT

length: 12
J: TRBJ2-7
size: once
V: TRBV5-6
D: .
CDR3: CASSLGVVEQYF
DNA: TGTGCCAGCAGCTTGGGGGTAGTCGAGCAGTACTTC

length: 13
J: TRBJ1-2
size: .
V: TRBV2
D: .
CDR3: CASSEGANYGYTF
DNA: TGTGCCAGCAGTGAAGGGGCTAACTATGGCTACACCTTC

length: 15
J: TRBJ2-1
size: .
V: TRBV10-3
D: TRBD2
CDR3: CAISESELADNEQFF
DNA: TGTGCCATCAGTGAGTCGGAACTAGCGGACAATGAGCAGTTCTTC

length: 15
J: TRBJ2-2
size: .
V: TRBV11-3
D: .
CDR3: CASSLEGQPFGELFF
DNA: TGTGCCAGCAGCTTAGAAGGCCAGCCCTTCGGGGAGCTGTTTTTT

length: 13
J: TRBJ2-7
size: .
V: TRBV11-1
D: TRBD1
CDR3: CASSWDRLYEQYF
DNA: TGTGCCAGCAGCTGGGACAGACTCTACGAGCAGTACTTC

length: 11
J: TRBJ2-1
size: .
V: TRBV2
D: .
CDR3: CASNRYNEQFF
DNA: TGTGCCAGCAATCGCTACAATGAGCAGTTCTTC

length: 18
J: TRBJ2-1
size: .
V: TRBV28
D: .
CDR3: CASTPLHEGERPYNEQFF
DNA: TGTGCCAGCACTCCCCTTCATGAGGGGGAAAGGCCTTACAATGAGCAGTTCTTC

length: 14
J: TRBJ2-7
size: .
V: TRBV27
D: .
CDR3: CASSLYGLGFEQYF
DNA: TGTGCCAGCAGTTTATATGGTTTGGGCTTTGAGCAGTACTTC

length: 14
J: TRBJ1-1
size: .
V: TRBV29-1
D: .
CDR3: CSVAQRGANTEAFF
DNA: TGCAGCGTTGCTCAACGGGGAGCTAACACTGAAGCTTTCTTT

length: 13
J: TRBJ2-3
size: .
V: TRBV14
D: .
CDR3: CASSQNGGDTQYF
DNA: TGTGCCAGCAGCCAAAACGGCGGGGATACGCAGTATTTT

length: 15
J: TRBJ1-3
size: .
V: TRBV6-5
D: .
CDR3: CASSYYGLSGNTIYF
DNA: TGTGCCAGCAGTTACTATGGGCTCTCTGGAAACACCATATATTTT

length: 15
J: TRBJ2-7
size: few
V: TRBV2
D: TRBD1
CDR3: CASSEGGQGIHEQYF
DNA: TGTGCCAGCAGTGAAGGGGGACAGGGTATACACGAGCAGTACTTC

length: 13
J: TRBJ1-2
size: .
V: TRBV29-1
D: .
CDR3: CSVDPQEKVGYTF
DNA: TGCAGCGTTGACCCACAGGAAAAAGTAGGCTACACCTTC

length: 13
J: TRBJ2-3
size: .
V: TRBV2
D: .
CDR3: CASHLGSTDTQYF
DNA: TGTGCCAGCCATCTGGGGTCAACAGATACGCAGTATTTT

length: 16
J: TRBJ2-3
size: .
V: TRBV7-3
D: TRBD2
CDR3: CASSSGLAEGTDTQYF
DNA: TGTGCCAGCAGCTCGGGACTAGCGGAGGGCACAGATACGCAGTATTTT

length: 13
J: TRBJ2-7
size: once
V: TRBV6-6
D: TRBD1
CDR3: CASSKTGSHEQYF
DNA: TGTGCCAGCAGTAAGACAGGGTCCCACGAGCAGTACTTC